The present T cell receptor (beta chain) was sequenced within a study of T cells in narcolepsy. Across the whole study: Enrolled donors included narcolepsy type 1 or type 2 patients and healthy controls.

Using immunoSEQ multiplex PCR, the repertoire was profiled, and TCRdb retains in-frame clones only, with some absent. Of about 30,000 clones listed, about four fifths were seen once; the top ten hold 1.1%. Study outcomes and limitations: Comparing one patient's CSF and blood CD4+ clonotypes highlighted HCRT- and TRIB2-specific autoreactive clonotypes. Blood of same and different patients, but not healthy controls, reportedly held recurring autoreactive clonotypes.

Germline V gene data show CDR1 as SGHRS and CDR2 as YFSETQ. V was pared by 7 bases and J by 4 bases, with 15 bases between. The CDR3 loop spans 14 amino acids. Of note for this clone: The antigen is not known.

The gene calls are TRBV5-1 and TRBJ1-3; TRBD1 might be the D (5 bases). The receptor was derived from a human donor with narcolepsy. The sequenced sample consisted of CD45RA- memory CD4+ T cells from PBMCs. In DNA, the CDR3 is TGCGCCAGCTGGTCAGGGTTATCCGGAAACACCATATATTTT. Translating gives CASWSGLSGNTIYF.